These 19 T cell receptor beta chains came from one sample sequenced in a study of blood T cell repertoires in COVID-19. Profiled with immunoSEQ multiplex PCR; TCRdb holds only in-frame clones, not every one. The data hold 90,000 to 120,000 clones, with roughly 90% observed a single time. The material sequenced was peripheral blood. The receptors derive from a man between 65 and 85 years old with acute or convalescent COVID-19.

The chain links TRBV11-2 to TRBJ2-5; 10 bases align to TRBD2. This CDR3 is 16 amino acids long. V trimming: 1 base; J trimming: 7 bases; junction bases outside the gene matches: 9. CDR1 is SGHAT and CDR2 is FQNNGV in the germline V gene. The CDR3, as DNA: TGTGCCAGCAGCTTAGTACTAGCGGGACCCGGGTTGACCCAGTACTTC. It encodes CASSLVLAGPGLTQYF.

Concerning this clone itself: This CDR3 is also generated by other DNA sequences in the sample. The CDR3 reads CASSSGQGNTEAFF. CDR3 nucleotide sequence: TGCGCCAGCAGCTCAGGACAGGGGAACACTGAAGCTTTCTTT. The chain has TRBV5-1 and TRBJ1-1, with TRBD1 matching 8 bases. This CDR3 comprises 14 residues. CDR1 SGHRS and CDR2 YFSETQ come from the germline V gene. Trimming removed 3 bases from V and 1 base from J; junction bases left unmatched: 2.

The chain couples TRBV4-1 to TRBJ1-2, with TRBD1 matching over 7 bases. V lost 1 base, J lost 0 bases, and 5 bases stayed unmatched. The germline V gene encodes CDR1 MGHRA and CDR2 YSYEKL. This CDR3 is built from 16 residues. CDR3: CASSQGGTEPNYGYTF. As DNA, the CDR3 is TGCGCCAGCAGCCAAGGCGGGACAGAACCTAACTATGGCTACACCTTC.

The rearrangement joins TRBV28 to TRBJ1-5; D not resolved. Trimming removed 4 bases at V and 1 base at J, with 11 bases between. The germline V gene has CDR1 MDHEN and CDR2 SYDVKM. CDR3 length: 15 residues. The chain's CDR3 is CASSSMPRSNQPQHF. The CDR3 nucleotides are TGTGCCAGCAGTTCCATGCCGCGGAGCAATCAGCCCCAGCATTTT.

The rearrangement uses TRBV19 and TRBJ1-1, with 9 bases identical to TRBD1. The germline V gene encodes CDR1 LNHDA and CDR2 SQIVND (reference sequence). This CDR3 region has 16 residues. J gave up 0 bases and V 7 bases, and 9 bases lay outside the gene matches. CDR3 residues: CASTTGQGYMNTEAFF. The CDR3, as DNA: TGTGCCAGTACCACGGGACAGGGCTACATGAACACTGAAGCTTTCTTT.

This clone came up many times. The chain joins TRBV5-5 to TRBJ2-1, with no clear D. From germline, CDR1 is SGHKS and CDR2 YYEKEE (reference sequence). Trimming took 4 bases from V and 5 from J, leaving 13 bases between them. The CDR3 length is 14 residues. CDR3 bases: TGTGCCAGCAGCCACGGTGGAGTAAACAATGAGCAGTTCTTC. Amino acid sequence: CASSHGGVNNEQFF.

The rearrangement links TRBV28 to TRBJ2-7, with 10 bases that match TRBD2. Germline V lookup: CDR1 MDHEN, CDR2 SYDVKM. CDR3 size: 14 residues. Trimming at V came to 10 bases and at J to 2 bases, leaving 8 bases not matched to a gene. In DNA, the CDR3 is TGTGCCACGGAAAGAGCGGGAGGGCCCTACGAGCAGTACTTC. Residues: CATERAGGPYEQYF.

In this sample, this clone turned up a few times. This chain links TRBV2 with TRBJ2-6, with D possibly being TRBD1 (6 bases). The CDR3 loop spans 15 amino acids. Germline V gene data show CDR1 as SNHLY and CDR2 as FYNNEI. Trimming removed 7 bases from V and 2 bases from J, with 12 bases in between. CDR3 amino acids: CASINNRAGANVLTF. The CDR3 DNA is TGTGCCAGCATTAACAACAGGGCTGGGGCCAACGTCCTGACTTTC.

The chain employs TRBV11-2 and TRBJ1-4, with TRBD1 identical over 7 bases. V dropped 3 bases and J dropped 5; count of bases not matched to a gene: 3. CDR3 size: 14 residues. The germline gives CDR1 SGHAT, CDR2 FQNNGV. The DNA of the CDR3 is TGTGCCAGCAGCTTGGGACAGCCGAATGAAAAACTGTTTTTT. Translated, it gives CASSLGQPNEKLFF.

V gene TRBV4-1 combines with J gene TRBJ2-3; TRBD1 aligns across 7 bases. The ends lost 0 bases at V and 0 bases at J; junction bases unmatched: 15. Looked up from germline, CDR1 is MGHRA and CDR2 is YSYEKL. This CDR3 comprises 20 residues. The CDR3 DNA reads as TGCGCCAGCAGCCAAGATGGGGTCCACCCCGGGACAGCTAGCACAGATACGCAGTATTTT. This codes for CASSQDGVHPGTASTDTQYF.

The chain joins TRBV7-8 to TRBJ2-1; D perhaps matches TRBD1 (6 bases). V dropped 4 bases and J dropped 10 bases, with 11 bases sitting between them. Germline V gene data show CDR1 as SGHVS and CDR2 as FQNEAQ. The length of the CDR3 is 12 residues. The CDR3 reads CASSSHREEQFF. CDR3 DNA: TGTGCCAGCAGCTCACACAGGGAAGAGCAGTTCTTC.

This chain links TRBV20-1 with TRBJ2-1; 11 nucleotides agree with TRBD2. The V and J ends lost 3 bases and 8 bases, in that order; junction bases with no gene match: 6. This CDR3 contains 14 residues. Germline V lookup: CDR1 DFQATT, CDR2 SNEGSKA (reference sequence). The DNA for the CDR3 is TGCAGTGCTAGTGCTCTAGCGGGGGGCGATGAGCAGTTCTTC. Its translation is CSASALAGGDEQFF.

The chain carries TRBV5-1 and TRBJ2-7; D not resolved. V lost 4 bases and J 5 bases, leaving 16 bases between the germline ends. This CDR3 is 14 amino acids long. CDR1 and CDR2 (germline): SGHRS, YFSETQ. The CDR3 DNA reads TGCGCCAGCAGCGTCAGCAGCGTGATCGACGAGCAGTACTTC. Protein sequence: CASSVSSVIDEQYF. The whole variable domain, filled in from reference TRBV5-1 and TRBJ2-7, reads KAGVTQTPRYLIKTRGQQVTLSCSPISGHRSVSWYQQTPGQGLQFLFEYFSETQRNKGNFPGRFSGRQFSNSRSEMNVSTLELGDSALYLCASSVSSVIDEQYFGPGTRLTVT.

The V call is TRBV7-2, the J call TRBJ1-5; the D is unclear. The V end was cut by 3 bases, the J end by 7 bases, with 7 bases between. The CDR3 consists of 12 residues. From germline, CDR1 is SGHTA and CDR2 FQGNSA. CDR3 in amino acids: CASSFRGQPQHF. CDR3 sequence (DNA): TGTGCCAGCAGCTTCCGGGGACAGCCCCAGCATTTT. Full variable domain (outside the CDR3, taken from reference TRBV7-2 and TRBJ1-5): GAGVSQSPSNKVTEKGKDVELRCDPISGHTALYWYRQSLGQGLEFLIYFQGNSAPDKSGLPSDRFSAERTGGSVSTLTIQRTQQEDSAVYLCASSFRGQPQHFGDGTRLSIL.

V is TRBV20-1 and J is TRBJ1-1; weak D call: TRBD1 (6 bases). Trimming removed 5 bases at V and 4 bases at J, with 8 bases between. The germline V gene has CDR1 DFQATT and CDR2 SNEGSKA (reference sequence). The CDR3 length is 11 residues. In DNA form, the CDR3 reads TGCAGTGCTCAGGGGATCACTGAAGCTTTCTTT. Translating it yields CSAQGITEAFF.

This chain joins TRBV27 and TRBJ2-6; 9 bases are shared with TRBD1. This CDR3 is built from 15 residues. The junction had 1 base not matched to a gene; V was cut back by 4 bases and J by 3 bases. The germline CDR1 and CDR2 sequences are MNHEY and SMNVEV (reference sequence). This CDR3 is CASSYRGRGANVLTF. CDR3 bases: TGTGCCAGCAGTTACAGGGGGCGTGGGGCCAACGTCCTGACTTTC. The whole variable domain, remainder taken from reference TRBV27 and TRBJ2-6, is EAQVTQNPRYLITVTGKKLTVTCSQNMNHEYMSWYRQDPGLGLRQIYYSMNVEVTDKGDVPEGYKVSRKEKRNFPLILESPSPNQTSLYFCASSYRGRGANVLTFGAGSRLTVL.

This chain connects TRBV6-4 to TRBJ1-1; D may be TRBD1 (6 bases). CDR1 MRHNA and CDR2 SNTAGT come from the germline V gene. There are 11 residues in the CDR3. V was clipped by 10 bases and J by 11 bases, with 17 bases between them. The CDR3 spells CATIQGGRAFF. The CDR3 DNA follows: TGTGCCACCATACAGGGCGGGAGGGCTTTCTTT.

The chain joins TRBV9 to TRBJ2-2; D is unclear. Germline CDR1 reads SGDLS; CDR2 reads YYNGEE. CDR3 size: 14 residues. V gave up 0 bases and J gave up 7 bases, with 10 bases separating them. Here the CDR3 reads CASSVDYLNGELFF. The CDR3 DNA reads as TGTGCCAGCAGCGTAGACTACCTGAACGGGGAGCTGTTTTTT.

V and J are TRBV20-1 and TRBJ1-1, with 11 bases that match TRBD1. The V segment lost 3 bases and the J segment 0 bases; nucleotides outside the gene matches: 6. Germline V gives CDR1 DFQATT, CDR2 SNEGSKA (reference sequence). This CDR3 has 16 residues. The CDR3 DNA reads TGCAGTGCTAGTATGTGGGACAGGGGGATGAACACTGAAGCTTTCTTT. Protein: CSASMWDRGMNTEAFF.